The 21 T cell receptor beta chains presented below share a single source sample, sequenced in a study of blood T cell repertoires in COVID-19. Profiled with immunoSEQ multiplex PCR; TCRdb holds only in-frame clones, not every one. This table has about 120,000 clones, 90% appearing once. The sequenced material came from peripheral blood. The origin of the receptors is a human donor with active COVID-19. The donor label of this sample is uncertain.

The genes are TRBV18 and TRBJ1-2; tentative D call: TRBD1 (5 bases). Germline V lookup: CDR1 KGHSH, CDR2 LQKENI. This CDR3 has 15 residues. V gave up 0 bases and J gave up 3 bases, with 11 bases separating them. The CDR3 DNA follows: TGTGCCAGCTCACCACCGGCCAGGGCCGACTATGGCTACACCTTC. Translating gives CASSPPARADYGYTF.

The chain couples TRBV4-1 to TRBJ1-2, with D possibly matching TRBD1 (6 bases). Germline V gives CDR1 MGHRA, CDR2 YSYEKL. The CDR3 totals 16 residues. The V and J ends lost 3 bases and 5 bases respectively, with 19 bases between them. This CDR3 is CASSQPQGPGGYGYTF. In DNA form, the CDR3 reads TGCGCCAGCAGCCAGCCACAGGGTCCCGGGGGGTATGGCTACACCTTC.

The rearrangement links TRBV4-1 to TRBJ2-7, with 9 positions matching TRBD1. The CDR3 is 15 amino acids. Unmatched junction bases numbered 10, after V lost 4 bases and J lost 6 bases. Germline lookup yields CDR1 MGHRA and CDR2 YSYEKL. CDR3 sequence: CASSPKGQGSAEQYF. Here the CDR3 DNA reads TGCGCCAGCAGCCCCAAGGGACAGGGTTCGGCCGAGCAGTACTTC.

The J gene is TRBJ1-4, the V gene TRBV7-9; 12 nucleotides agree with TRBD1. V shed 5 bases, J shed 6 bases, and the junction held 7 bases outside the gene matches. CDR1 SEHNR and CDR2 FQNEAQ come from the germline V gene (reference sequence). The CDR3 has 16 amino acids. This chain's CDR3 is CASSLGDRGLHEKLFF. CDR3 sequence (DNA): TGTGCCAGCAGCCTAGGGGACAGGGGGCTTCATGAAAAACTGTTTTTT.

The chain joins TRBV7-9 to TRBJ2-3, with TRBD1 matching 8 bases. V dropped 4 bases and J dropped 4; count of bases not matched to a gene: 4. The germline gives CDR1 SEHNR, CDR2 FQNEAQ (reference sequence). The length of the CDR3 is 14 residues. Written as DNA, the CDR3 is TGTGCCAGCAGCTCCCAGGGGGCGGCAGATACGCAGTATTTT. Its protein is CASSSQGAADTQYF.

The CDR3: CASSQAIRAGDSYNEQFF. DNA for the CDR3: TGTGCCAGCAGCCAAGCAATTCGTGCGGGGGACTCCTACAATGAGCAGTTCTTC. The rearrangement links TRBV3-1 (or the pseudogene TRBV3-2) to TRBJ2-1; 7 bases are a match to TRBD2. The CDR3 covers 18 residues. CDR1 is LGHDT and CDR2 is YNNKEL in the germline V gene (reference sequence). Germline trimming cut 1 base from V and 0 bases from J; bases unmatched to any gene: 9.

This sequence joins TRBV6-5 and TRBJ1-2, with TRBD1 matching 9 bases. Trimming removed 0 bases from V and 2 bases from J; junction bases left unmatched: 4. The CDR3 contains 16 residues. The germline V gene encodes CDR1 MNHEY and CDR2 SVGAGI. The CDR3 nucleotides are TGTGCCAGCAGTTACTCGACAGGGGGGCCCAACTATGGCTACACCTTC. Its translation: CASSYSTGGPNYGYTF.

The chain's CDR3 is CASSLEPPGLAKNIQYF. DNA of the CDR3: TGTGCCAGCAGCTTAGAACCCCCAGGGCTAGCCAAAAACATTCAGTACTTC. This chain links TRBV7-6 with TRBJ2-4, with D possibly being TRBD1 (5 bases). Deletions cut 1 base from V and 0 bases from J, with 13 bases between. The CDR3 totals 17 residues. Germline V gene lookup returns CDR1 SGHVS and CDR2 FNYEAQ.

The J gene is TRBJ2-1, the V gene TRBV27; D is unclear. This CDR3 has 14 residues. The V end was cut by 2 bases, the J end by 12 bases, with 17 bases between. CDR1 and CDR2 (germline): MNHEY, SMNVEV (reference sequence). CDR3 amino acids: CASSLDSRSTPQFF. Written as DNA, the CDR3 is TGTGCCAGCAGTTTAGACTCTAGGTCCACCCCGCAGTTCTTC.

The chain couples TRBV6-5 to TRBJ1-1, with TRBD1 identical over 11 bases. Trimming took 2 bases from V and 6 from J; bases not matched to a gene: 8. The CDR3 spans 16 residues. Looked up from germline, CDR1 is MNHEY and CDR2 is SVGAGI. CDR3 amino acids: CASSYAPGQGGPEAFF. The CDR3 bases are TGTGCCAGCAGTTACGCGCCGGGACAGGGGGGCCCTGAAGCTTTCTTT.

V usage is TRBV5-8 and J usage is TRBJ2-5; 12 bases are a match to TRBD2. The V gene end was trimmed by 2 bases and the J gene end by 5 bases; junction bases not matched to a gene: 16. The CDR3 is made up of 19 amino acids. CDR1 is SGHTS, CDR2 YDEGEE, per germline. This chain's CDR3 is CASSFGAWASGGAGETQYF. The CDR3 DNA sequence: TGTGCCAGCAGCTTTGGAGCCTGGGCTAGCGGGGGGGCTGGGGAGACCCAGTACTTC.

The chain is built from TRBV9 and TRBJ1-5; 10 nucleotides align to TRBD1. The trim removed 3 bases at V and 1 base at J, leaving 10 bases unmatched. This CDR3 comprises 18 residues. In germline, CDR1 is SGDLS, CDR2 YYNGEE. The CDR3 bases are TGTGCCAGCAGCGCGAAATTGGGACAGGGGATGAGCAATCAGCCCCAGCATTTT. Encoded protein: CASSAKLGQGMSNQPQHF.

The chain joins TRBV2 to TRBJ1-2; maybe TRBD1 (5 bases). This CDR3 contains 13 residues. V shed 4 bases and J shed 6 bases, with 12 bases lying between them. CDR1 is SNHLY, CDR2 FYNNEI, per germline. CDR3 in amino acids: CASSVQGADGYTF. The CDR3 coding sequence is TGTGCCAGCAGTGTACAAGGGGCTGATGGCTACACCTTC. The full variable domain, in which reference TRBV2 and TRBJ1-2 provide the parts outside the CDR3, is EPEVTQTPSHQVTQMGQEVILRCVPISNHLYFYWYRQILGQKVEFLVSFYNNEISEKSEIFDDQFSVERPDGSNFTLKIRSTKLEDSAMYFCASSVQGADGYTFGSGTRLTVV.

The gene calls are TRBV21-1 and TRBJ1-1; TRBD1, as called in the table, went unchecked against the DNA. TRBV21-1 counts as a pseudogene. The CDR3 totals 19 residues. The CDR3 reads CASSAQRKGLGQVNTEAFF. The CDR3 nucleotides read TGTGCCAGCAGCGCTCAAAGAAAAGGATTGGGACAGGTGAACACTGAAGCTTTCTTT.

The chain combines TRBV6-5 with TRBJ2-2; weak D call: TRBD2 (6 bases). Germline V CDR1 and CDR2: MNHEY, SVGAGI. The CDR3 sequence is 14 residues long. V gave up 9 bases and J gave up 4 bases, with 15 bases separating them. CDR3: CASGTLAATGELFF. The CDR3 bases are TGTGCCAGTGGGACGTTAGCGGCCACCGGGGAGCTGTTTTTT.

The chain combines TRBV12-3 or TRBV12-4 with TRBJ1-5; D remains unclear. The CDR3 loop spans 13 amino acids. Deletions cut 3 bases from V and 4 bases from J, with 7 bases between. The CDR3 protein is CASSLQRNQPQHF. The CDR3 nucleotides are TGTGCCAGCAGTTTGCAGCGAAATCAGCCCCAGCATTTT.

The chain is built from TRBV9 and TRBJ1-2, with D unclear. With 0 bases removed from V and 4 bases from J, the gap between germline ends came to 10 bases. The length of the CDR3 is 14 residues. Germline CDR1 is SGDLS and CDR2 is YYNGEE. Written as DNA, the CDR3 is TGTGCCAGCAGCGTAGCCCAAACAGCCTATGGCTACACCTTC. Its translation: CASSVAQTAYGYTF.

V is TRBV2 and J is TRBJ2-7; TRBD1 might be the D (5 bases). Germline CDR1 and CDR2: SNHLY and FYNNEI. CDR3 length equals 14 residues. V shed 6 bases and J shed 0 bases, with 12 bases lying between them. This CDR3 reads CASRRQGRSYEQYF. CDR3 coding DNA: TGTGCCAGCAGGAGGCAGGGCCGCTCCTACGAGCAGTACTTC. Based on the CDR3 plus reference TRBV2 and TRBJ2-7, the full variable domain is EPEVTQTPSHQVTQMGQEVILRCVPISNHLYFYWYRQILGQKVEFLVSFYNNEISEKSEIFDDQFSVERPDGSNFTLKIRSTKLEDSAMYFCASRRQGRSYEQYFGPGTRLTVT.

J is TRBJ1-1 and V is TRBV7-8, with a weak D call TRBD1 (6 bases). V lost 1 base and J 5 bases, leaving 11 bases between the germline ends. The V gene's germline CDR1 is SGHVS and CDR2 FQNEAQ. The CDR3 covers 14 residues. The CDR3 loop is CASSLVQGKTEAFF. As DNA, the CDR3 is TGTGCCAGCAGCTTAGTTCAGGGGAAGACTGAAGCTTTCTTT.

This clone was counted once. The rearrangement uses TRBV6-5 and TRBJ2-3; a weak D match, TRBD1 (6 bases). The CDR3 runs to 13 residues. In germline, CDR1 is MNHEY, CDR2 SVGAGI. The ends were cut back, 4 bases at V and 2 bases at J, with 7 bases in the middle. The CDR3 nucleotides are TGTGCCAGCAGTTGGACAGACACAGATACGCAGTATTTT. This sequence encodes CASSWTDTDTQYF.

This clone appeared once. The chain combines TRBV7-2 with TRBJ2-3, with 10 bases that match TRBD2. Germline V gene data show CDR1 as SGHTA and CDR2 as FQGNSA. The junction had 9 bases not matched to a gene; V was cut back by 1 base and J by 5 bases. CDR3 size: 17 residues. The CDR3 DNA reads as TGTGCCAGCAGCTTAGGAGGTAGAGCGGGGGGGATAGATACGCAGTATTTT. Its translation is CASSLGGRAGGIDTQYF.